This TCR beta chain was sequenced in a study of long-term antiretroviral therapy in people with HIV. Study as a whole: When the earliest samples were collected, ART was typically delayed until CD4 counts fell.

V was pared by 2 bases and J by 11 bases, with 15 bases between. This CDR3 is built from 13 residues. Germline CDR1 is MGHDK and CDR2 is SYGVNS. It was version v3.0 of the immunoSEQ assay that was run at survey level. Sequencing used immunoSEQ multiplex PCR; TCRdb keeps in-frame clones, though not all of them. Here the sample spans 19,000 or so clones, 79% being singletons. Every participant with HIV received treatment in the United States. This TCR came from a man aged 25 to 45 with HIV. This chain connects TRBV25-1 to TRBJ1-1, with D possibly being TRBD1 (5 bases). The specimen comprised unsorted PBMCs, sampled at the start of antiretroviral therapy. DNA for the CDR3: TGTGCCAGCAGTGAAACCGGTAACGGGGCCGCTTTCTTT. It yields the protein CASSETGNGAAFF.